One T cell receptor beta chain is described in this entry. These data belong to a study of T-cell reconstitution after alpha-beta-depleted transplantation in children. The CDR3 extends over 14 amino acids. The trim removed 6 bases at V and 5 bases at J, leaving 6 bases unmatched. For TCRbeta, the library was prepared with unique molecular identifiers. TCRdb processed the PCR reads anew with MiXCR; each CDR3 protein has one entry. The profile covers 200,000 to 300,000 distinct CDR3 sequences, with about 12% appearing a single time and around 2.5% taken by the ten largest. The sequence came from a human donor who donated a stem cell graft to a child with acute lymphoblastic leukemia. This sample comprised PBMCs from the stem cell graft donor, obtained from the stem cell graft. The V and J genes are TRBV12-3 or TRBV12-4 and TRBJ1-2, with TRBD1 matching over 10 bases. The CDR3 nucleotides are TGTGCCAGCAGGCGGGACAGGGGCCCGTATGGCTACACCTTC. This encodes CASRRDRGPYGYTF.